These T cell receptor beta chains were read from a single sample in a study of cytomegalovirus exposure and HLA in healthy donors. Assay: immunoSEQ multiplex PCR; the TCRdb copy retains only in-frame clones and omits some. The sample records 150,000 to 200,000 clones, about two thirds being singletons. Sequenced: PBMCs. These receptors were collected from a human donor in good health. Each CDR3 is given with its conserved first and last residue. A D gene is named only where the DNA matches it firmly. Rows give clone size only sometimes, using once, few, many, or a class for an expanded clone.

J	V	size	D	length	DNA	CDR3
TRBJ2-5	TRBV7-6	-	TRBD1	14	TGTGCCAGCAGAATAGGGGGCGGTGGAGAGACCCAGTACTTC	CASRIGGGGETQYF
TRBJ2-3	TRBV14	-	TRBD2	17	TGTGCCAGCAGCCAAGACTTAGCGGGGGTTGGGCCAGATACGCAGTATTTT	CASSQDLAGVGPDTQYF
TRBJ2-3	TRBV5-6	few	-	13	TGTGCCAGCAGCTTGGGAGGTGTGGATACGCAGTATTTT	CASSLGGVDTQYF
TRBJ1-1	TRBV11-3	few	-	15	TGTGCCAGCAGCTTAGATCACGGGATGAACACTGAAGCTTTCTTT	CASSLDHGMNTEAFF
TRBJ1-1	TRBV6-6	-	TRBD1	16	TGTGCCAGCAGGACCTTACAGGGGGGGGTGAACACTGAAGCTTTCTTT	CASRTLQGGVNTEAFF
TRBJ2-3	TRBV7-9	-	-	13	TGTGCCAGCAGCCCCCCCCAGATCTATACGCAGTATTTT	CASSPPQIYTQYF
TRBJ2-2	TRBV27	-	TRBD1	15	TGTGCCAGCAGGCTACAGGGGGCGGGCACCGGGGAGCTGTTTTTT	CASRLQGAGTGELFF
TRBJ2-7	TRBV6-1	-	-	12	TGTGCCAGCAGTAGGACAATCTACGAGCAGTACTTC	CASSRTIYEQYF
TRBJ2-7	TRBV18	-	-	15	TGTGCCAGCTCACCTCGGGAAGGCAGAGCCTACGAGCAGTACTTC	CASSPREGRAYEQYF
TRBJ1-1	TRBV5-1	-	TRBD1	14	TGCGCCAGCAGCCGGGGACAGGAGAACACTGAAGCTTTCTTT	CASSRGQENTEAFF
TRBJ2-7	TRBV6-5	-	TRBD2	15	TGTGCCAGCAGGGCCCCTGGGGGGGGGACCTACGAGCAGTACTTC	CASRAPGGGTYEQYF
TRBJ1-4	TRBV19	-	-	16	TGTGCCAGTAGTACGACAGAAGCTCCAACTAATGAAAAACTGTTTTTT	CASSTTEAPTNEKLFF
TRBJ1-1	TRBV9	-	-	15	TGTGCCAGCAGCTCGAGCCCCGGGGAGAACACTGAAGCTTTCTTT	CASSSSPGENTEAFF
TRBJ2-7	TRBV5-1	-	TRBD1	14	TGCGCCAGCAACCGGGACAGGGGGACCTACGAGCAGTACTTC	CASNRDRGTYEQYF
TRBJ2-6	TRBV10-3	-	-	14	TGTGCCACCCAGGGGTCCTCTGGGGCCAACGTCCTGACTTTC	CATQGSSGANVLTF
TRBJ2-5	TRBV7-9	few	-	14	TGTGCCAGCAGCTTACTCCCGTACCAAGAGACCCAGTACTTC	CASSLLPYQETQYF
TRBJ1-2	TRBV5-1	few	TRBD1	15	TGCGCCAGCAGCGCAGGGGACAGGTGGGGTGATGGCTACACCTTC	CASSAGDRWGDGYTF
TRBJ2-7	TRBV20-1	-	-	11	TGCAGTGCTAGGGGGGGAAGCGAGCAGTACTTC	CSARGGSEQYF
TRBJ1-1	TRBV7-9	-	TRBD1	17	TGTGCCAGCAGCACGTCGTCCGGGACAGGGATTCACACTGAAGCTTTCTTT	CASSTSSGTGIHTEAFF
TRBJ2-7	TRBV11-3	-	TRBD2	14	TGTGCCAGCAGCTTGCGGGGGGGTACCTACGAGCAGTACTTC	CASSLRGGTYEQYF
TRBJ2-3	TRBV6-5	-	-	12	TGTGCCAGCAGACAGACGTGGGATACGCAGTATTTT	CASRQTWDTQYF
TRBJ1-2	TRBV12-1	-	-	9	TGTGCCAGCAGCCCCTCTTACACCTTC	CASSPSYTF
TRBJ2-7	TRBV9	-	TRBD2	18	TGTGCCAGCAGCGTTGGGCCTAGCGGGGGGGCGGTGCCCTACGAGCAGTACTTC	CASSVGPSGGAVPYEQYF
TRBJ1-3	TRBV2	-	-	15	TGTGCCAGCAGTGAGCGGGGGTCGGGTGGAAACACCATATATTTT	CASSERGSGGNTIYF
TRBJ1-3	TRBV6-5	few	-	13	TGTGCCAGCAGTACAGGCTCTGGAAACACCATATATTTT	CASSTGSGNTIYF
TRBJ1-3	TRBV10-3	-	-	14	TGTGCCATCGGTCAGGGTAATACCGGAAACACCATATATTTT	CAIGQGNTGNTIYF
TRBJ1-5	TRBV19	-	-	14	TGTGCCACCGACCTGGGAGGCGGCAATCAGCCCCAGCATTTT	CATDLGGGNQPQHF
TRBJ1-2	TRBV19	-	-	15	TGTGCCAGTACCCAACGAGGGGGGGCGCACTATGGCTACACCTTC	CASTQRGGAHYGYTF
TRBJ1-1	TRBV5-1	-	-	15	TGCGCCAGCAGCTTGACAGGGAACTCTTACACTGAAGCTTTCTTT	CASSLTGNSYTEAFF
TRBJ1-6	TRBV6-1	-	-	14	TGTGCCAGCAGTGAATCCCTCGGTAATTCACCCCTCCACTTT	CASSESLGNSPLHF
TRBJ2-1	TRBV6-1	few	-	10	TGTGCCAGCAGGGGAGATGAGCAGTTCTTC	CASRGDEQFF
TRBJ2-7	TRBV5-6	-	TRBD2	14	TGTGCCAGCGGAATAGCGGGGGGTACCTACGAGCAGTACTTC	CASGIAGGTYEQYF
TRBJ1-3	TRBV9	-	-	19	TGTGCCAGCAGCGTATCCACCGTGGCAGGGGTCGGCTCTGGAAACACCATATATTTT	CASSVSTVAGVGSGNTIYF
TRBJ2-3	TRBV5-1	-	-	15	TGCGCCAGCAGCTTGAAGTGGGGCAACACAGATACGCAGTATTTT	CASSLKWGNTDTQYF
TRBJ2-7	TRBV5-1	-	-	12	TGCGCCAGCAGCTTGGACGGAGTCTGGCAGTACTTC	CASSLDGVWQYF
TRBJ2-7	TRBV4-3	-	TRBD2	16	TGCGCCAGCAGCTATGCGGGAGGGGGTGGGGTGGACGAGCAGTACTTC	CASSYAGGGGVDEQYF
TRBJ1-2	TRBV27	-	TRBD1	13	TGTGCCAGCAGTCTGGGACAGGCCTATGGCTACACCTTC	CASSLGQAYGYTF
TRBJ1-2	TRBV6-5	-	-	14	TGTGCCAGCGGGGGGGCCGGGGCCCTCTATGGCTACACCTTC	CASGGAGALYGYTF
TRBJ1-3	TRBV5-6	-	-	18	TGTGCCAGCAGCGACCCCTCGGGGGGGGGACCCTCTGGAAACACCATATATTTT	CASSDPSGGGPSGNTIYF
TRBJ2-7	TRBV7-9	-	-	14	TGTGCCAGCAGCTTACGGACTACCACCTACGAGCAGTACTTC	CASSLRTTTYEQYF
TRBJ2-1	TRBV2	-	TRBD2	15	TGTGCCAGCAGAAGCATCCGGACTAGCGGGGATGAGCAGTTCTTC	CASRSIRTSGDEQFF
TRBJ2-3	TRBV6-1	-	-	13	TGTGCCAGCAAAAGGGGGAATTCAGATACGCAGTATTTT	CASKRGNSDTQYF
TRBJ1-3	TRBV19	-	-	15	TGTGCCAGTAGTATTGCCAGAGGTTCTGGAAACACCATATATTTT	CASSIARGSGNTIYF
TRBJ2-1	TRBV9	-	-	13	TGTGCCAGCAGCGTAGGTCCGGTACATGAGCAGTTCTTC	CASSVGPVHEQFF
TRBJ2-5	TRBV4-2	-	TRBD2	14	TGTGCCAGCAGCGATACTAGCGGGGGGGAGACCCAGTACTTC	CASSDTSGGETQYF
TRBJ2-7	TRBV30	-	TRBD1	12	TGTGCCTGGGGGACAGGGGACTACGAGCAGTACTTC	CAWGTGDYEQYF